Many counts were recorded for the clone carrying this TCR beta chain. TCRdb re-derived calls from the 5' RACE reads in MiXCR, one entry per CDR3 protein. The repertoire holds approximately 630,000 distinct CDR3 sequences, with roughly 7.2% as singletons. V was shortened by 4 bases and J by 7 bases, with 17 bases between the two germline ends. CDR3 length: 14 residues. This sample was taken from a study of identical twins. These data also featured in a second study, about yellow fever vaccine responses in identical twins.

The source of this sequence is a woman between 18 and 29 years old in good health. The V and J genes are TRBV12-3 or TRBV12-4 and TRBJ2-7; unclear D gene. Sequenced sample: PBMCs. The DNA for the CDR3 is TGTGCCAGCAGTTCCGTCATAGGTCTGGGGGAGCAGTACTTC. Residues: CASSSVIGLGEQYF.